Listed below are T cell receptor beta chains from one sample, sequenced in a study of T cells in Graves' hyperthyroidism and ophthalmopathy. TCRdb re-called the multiplex PCR reads through MiXCR, storing one row per CDR3 protein. Of about 480,000 distinct CDR3 sequences in the sample, roughly a quarter are singletons; the top ten hold about 11%. Sequenced: blood. Source of these receptors: a woman in her 30s with Graves' ophthalmopathy. Each CDR3 is given without its conserved first and last residue. Fields, in order: J gene, V gene, CDR3 protein.

j_gene: TRBJ1-1; v_gene: TRBV18; CDR3aa: ASSPPPGDTEAF
j_gene: TRBJ2-7; v_gene: TRBV5-1; CDR3aa: ASTPTPGQGAYEQY
j_gene: TRBJ1-2; v_gene: TRBV6-1; CDR3aa: ASSERQGIDYGYT
j_gene: TRBJ2-4; v_gene: TRBV4-1; CDR3aa: ASSPEEGNIKY
j_gene: TRBJ2-7; v_gene: TRBV6-1; CDR3aa: ASSEGASALSYEQY
j_gene: TRBJ2-5; v_gene: TRBV6-2/TRBV6-3; CDR3aa: ASSYPILWGARQETQY
j_gene: TRBJ1-1; v_gene: TRBV18; CDR3aa: ASSPPPRGSNTEAF
j_gene: TRBJ1-1; v_gene: TRBV11-1; CDR3aa: ASSHPLRLATTEAF
j_gene: TRBJ1-1; v_gene: TRBV10-3; CDR3aa: AISESNRGHTEAF
j_gene: TRBJ2-5; v_gene: TRBV20-1; CDR3aa: SASGLESETQY
j_gene: TRBJ1-2; v_gene: TRBV11-2; CDR3aa: ASSLQMTGGAQSGYT
j_gene: TRBJ2-2; v_gene: TRBV6-5; CDR3aa: ASSYGDAGGAGELF
j_gene: TRBJ2-5; v_gene: TRBV6-5; CDR3aa: ASSYSISGGALETQY
j_gene: TRBJ2-2; v_gene: TRBV11-2; CDR3aa: ASSRGWGAVSGELF
j_gene: TRBJ1-2; v_gene: TRBV6-1; CDR3aa: ASSEWTGSSYGYT
j_gene: TRBJ1-5; v_gene: TRBV12-3/TRBV12-4; CDR3aa: ASSSLTGISNQPQH
j_gene: TRBJ2-5; v_gene: TRBV20-1; CDR3aa: SARVGRPIEETQY
j_gene: TRBJ2-5; v_gene: TRBV5-1; CDR3aa: ASSSFRTGYQETQY
j_gene: TRBJ2-7; v_gene: TRBV24-1; CDR3aa: ATGQAYEQY
j_gene: TRBJ1-2; v_gene: TRBV7-3; CDR3aa: ASSLTASRYGYT
j_gene: TRBJ2-2; v_gene: TRBV5-5; CDR3aa: ASRTGQGYPTGELF
j_gene: TRBJ2-5; v_gene: TRBV28; CDR3aa: ASPSAGAAQETQY
j_gene: TRBJ1-6; v_gene: TRBV20-1; CDR3aa: SARQANNSPLH
j_gene: TRBJ1-1; v_gene: TRBV6-4; CDR3aa: ASPSLNRDSRNTEAF
j_gene: TRBJ2-5; v_gene: TRBV12-3/TRBV12-4; CDR3aa: ASSGRGRPQETQY
j_gene: TRBJ2-7; v_gene: TRBV12-3/TRBV12-4; CDR3aa: ASSSRPDGTSGAFYEQY
j_gene: TRBJ2-5; v_gene: TRBV10-3; CDR3aa: AISAGGQIQETQY
j_gene: TRBJ2-5; v_gene: TRBV2; CDR3aa: ASSEALQLRGIETQY
j_gene: TRBJ1-2; v_gene: TRBV6-1; CDR3aa: AQQGFYGYT
j_gene: TRBJ2-7; v_gene: TRBV15; CDR3aa: ATSRGGVYEQY
j_gene: TRBJ1-2; v_gene: TRBV6-2/TRBV6-3; CDR3aa: ASRTSLGGGQDNYGYT
j_gene: TRBJ1-2; v_gene: TRBV6-1; CDR3aa: ASASLLRANYGYT
j_gene: TRBJ1-2; v_gene: TRBV27; CDR3aa: ASSLRAGRRGDYSYT
j_gene: TRBJ2-5; v_gene: TRBV11-2; CDR3aa: ASSLEVLQETQY
j_gene: TRBJ2-5; v_gene: TRBV6-1; CDR3aa: ASSEFGETQY
j_gene: TRBJ2-5; v_gene: TRBV24-1; CDR3aa: ATSDAGNQETQY
j_gene: TRBJ1-3; v_gene: TRBV10-3; CDR3aa: ATSGNTIY
j_gene: TRBJ1-6; v_gene: TRBV6-2/TRBV6-3; CDR3aa: ASSLDRTANNSPLH
j_gene: TRBJ1-1; v_gene: TRBV7-9; CDR3aa: AMGGGLMNTEAF
j_gene: TRBJ1-5; v_gene: TRBV5-1; CDR3aa: ATREGKDQPQH